This is a list of T cell receptor beta chains from one sample in a study of spatial heterogeneity in lung cancer. TCRdb re-analysed the 5' RACE reads in MiXCR, keeping a single row per CDR3 protein. The table has some 29,000 distinct CDR3 sequences, 8.4% seen once. The material was PBMCs, obtained at surgery. These receptors all come from a female donor with early-stage non-small cell lung cancer. The CDR3 runs from the conserved cysteine through the conserved F or W. The D gene is left open where the match is weak. Clone size is shown for a subset of rows, as once, few, many or a class of expanded clone.

j_call | clone_size | d_call | cdr3_length | v_call | cdr3_aa | cdr3_nt
TRBJ1-1 | many | - | 12 | TRBV29-1 | CSARARNTEAFF | TGCAGCGCAAGGGCCCGGAACACTGAAGCTTTCTTT
TRBJ2-3 | few | - | 14 | TRBV30 | CAWSAELLTDTQYF | TGTGCCTGGAGTGCTGAGCTACTAACAGATACGCAGTATTTT
TRBJ2-1 | few | TRBD2 | 15 | TRBV6-2/TRBV6-3 | CASRPTSGNYNEQFF | TGTGCCAGCAGACCGACTAGCGGGAACTACAATGAGCAGTTCTTC
TRBJ2-3 | many | - | 15 | TRBV14 | CASSLQQRATDTQYF | TGTGCCAGCAGCCTCCAGCAGCGTGCCACAGATACGCAGTATTTT
TRBJ1-4 | many | - | 14 | TRBV3-1 | CASSLLAANEKLFF | TGTGCCAGCAGCCTCCTGGCAGCGAATGAAAAACTGTTTTTT
TRBJ1-5 | many | TRBD1 | 15 | TRBV5-1 | CASSLQGGTRQPQHF | TGCGCCAGCAGCTTGCAGGGGGGCACACGTCAGCCCCAGCATTTT
TRBJ2-1 | - | TRBD1 | 15 | TRBV5-5 | CASSPQGAVGGEQFF | TGTGCCAGCAGCCCACAGGGGGCTGTCGGGGGTGAGCAGTTCTTC
TRBJ2-6 | - | - | 16 | TRBV7-2 | CASSLAGTSGANVLTF | TGTGCCAGCAGCTTAGCGGGGACTTCTGGGGCCAACGTCCTGACTTTC
TRBJ2-7 | many | - | 15 | TRBV5-1 | CASSPGDRSSYEQYF | TGCGCCAGCAGCCCCGGTGACCGGAGCTCCTACGAGCAGTACTTC
TRBJ1-2 | few | - | 14 | TRBV6-5 | CASSEDRRGYGYTF | TGTGCCAGCAGCGAAGACAGGCGGGGTTATGGCTACACCTTC
TRBJ1-5 | many | - | 14 | TRBV7-2 | CASSLEGGRKPQHF | TGTGCCAGCAGCCTAGAGGGGGGTCGGAAGCCCCAGCATTTT
TRBJ2-2 | - | - | 16 | TRBV11-3 | CASSINWGTNTGELFF | TGTGCCAGCAGCATCAATTGGGGGACGAACACCGGGGAGCTGTTTTTT
TRBJ1-5 | - | TRBD1 | 17 | TRBV30 | CAWTTGTGPLSNQPQHF | TGTGCCTGGACCACCGGGACAGGGCCGCTGAGCAATCAGCCCCAGCATTTT
TRBJ2-1 | few | TRBD1 | 17 | TRBV11-3 | CASSPAPGTGKHNEQFF | TGTGCCAGCAGCCCAGCCCCCGGGACAGGGAAACATAATGAGCAGTTCTTC
TRBJ1-5 | many | - | 17 | TRBV20-1 | CSARDRKGGTSGQPQHF | TGCAGTGCTAGAGATAGGAAAGGGGGGACCTCGGGTCAGCCCCAGCATTTT
TRBJ2-4 | few | TRBD2 | 18 | TRBV2 | CASSEALNLASGRNIQYF | TGTGCCAGCAGTGAAGCTTTAAATTTGGCTAGCGGGAGAAACATTCAGTACTTC
TRBJ2-2 | - | TRBD1 | 13 | TRBV29-1 | CSVDRGYTGELFF | TGCAGCGTCGACAGGGGTTACACCGGGGAGCTGTTTTTT
TRBJ1-4 | many | TRBD1 | 14 | TRBV7-6 | CASSLGQGGEKLFF | TGTGCCAGCAGCTTAGGCCAGGGGGGTGAAAAACTGTTTTTT
TRBJ2-1 | many | - | 12 | TRBV5-1 | CASSLEVGEQFF | TGCGCCAGCAGCTTGGAGGTCGGGGAGCAGTTCTTC
TRBJ1-6 | many | - | 16 | TRBV27 | CASSSTGSSYNSPLHF | TGTGCCAGCAGTTCTACAGGGAGCTCCTATAATTCACCCCTCCACTTT
TRBJ1-5 | many | - | 14 | TRBV19 | CASSKARSNQPQHF | TGTGCCAGTAGTAAGGCCCGGTCGAATCAGCCCCAGCATTTT
TRBJ1-1 | - | - | 14 | TRBV12-3/TRBV12-4 | CASSTGGVDTEAFF | TGTGCCAGCAGCACCGGGGGAGTTGACACTGAAGCTTTCTTT
TRBJ1-5 | many | - | 13 | TRBV7-2 | CASSSRESFPQHF | TGTGCCAGCAGCTCACGCGAGTCTTTCCCCCAGCATTTT
TRBJ1-2 | - | TRBD1 | 20 | TRBV12-3/TRBV12-4 | CASSPYRGGIGGRAGEGYTF | TGTGCCAGCAGTCCCTACAGGGGGGGAATTGGCGGCAGGGCAGGTGAAGGCTACACCTTC
TRBJ2-5 | many | - | 14 | TRBV11-2 | CASSLAGGVETQYF | TGTGCCAGCAGCTTAGCCGGAGGGGTTGAGACCCAGTACTTC
TRBJ1-2 | few | TRBD1 | 17 | TRBV27 | CASSHLLQGDSNYGYTF | TGTGCCAGCAGTCACCTATTACAGGGGGATTCGAACTATGGCTACACCTTC
TRBJ1-5 | many | - | 15 | TRBV27 | CASSPTLTPNQPQHF | TGTGCCAGCAGTCCAACTTTGACTCCCAATCAGCCCCAGCATTTT
TRBJ1-2 | many | - | 14 | TRBV7-9 | CASSFPGINYGYTF | TGTGCCAGCAGCTTCCCTGGAATTAACTATGGCTACACCTTC
TRBJ2-2 | - | TRBD1 | 14 | TRBV6-6 | CASRRQGLIGELFF | TGTGCCAGCAGGCGACAGGGGCTGATCGGGGAGCTGTTTTTT
TRBJ2-7 | many | - | 13 | TRBV6-1 | CASKNRDSYEQYF | TGTGCCAGCAAAAACAGGGACTCTTACGAGCAGTACTTC
TRBJ2-5 | many | TRBD1 | 15 | TRBV5-1 | CASSSQGQIQETQYF | TGCGCCAGCAGCTCCCAGGGACAGATCCAAGAGACCCAGTACTTC
TRBJ2-6 | many | TRBD1 | 17 | TRBV19 | CASTPGGPFSGANVLTF | TGTGCCAGTACCCCAGGGGGCCCCTTCTCTGGGGCCAACGTCCTGACTTTC
TRBJ1-1 | many | - | 14 | TRBV4-1 | CASSPRALNTEAFF | TGCGCCAGCAGCCCTCGGGCCTTGAACACTGAAGCTTTCTTT
TRBJ2-1 | many | TRBD2 | 13 | TRBV7-9 | CASRSSGRDEQFF | TGTGCCAGCAGATCCAGCGGGAGAGATGAGCAGTTCTTC
TRBJ2-1 | - | - | 14 | TRBV24-1 | CATSDFTGYNEQFF | TGTGCCACCAGTGATTTTACAGGATACAATGAGCAGTTCTTC
TRBJ1-2 | many | - | 13 | TRBV5-5 | CASSRDRDYGYTF | TGTGCCAGCAGCCGTGACAGAGACTATGGCTACACCTTC
TRBJ2-2 | many | - | 14 | TRBV4-2 | CASSHRAPGGELFF | TGTGCCAGCAGCCACCGGGCCCCGGGGGGGGAGCTGTTTTTT
TRBJ1-5 | - | TRBD1 | 15 | TRBV24-1 | CATSEPGQGRQPQHF | TGTGCCACCAGTGAGCCGGGACAGGGAAGGCAGCCCCAGCATTTT
TRBJ1-1 | - | - | 16 | TRBV11-2 | CASSLPQLGGGTEAFF | TGTGCCAGCAGCTTGCCCCAGCTCGGGGGGGGGACTGAAGCTTTCTTT
TRBJ2-1 | few | - | 15 | TRBV12-3/TRBV12-4 | CASSSRDLTYNEQFF | TGTGCCAGCAGCTCGAGGGACTTAACCTACAATGAGCAGTTCTTC
TRBJ2-6 | - | TRBD1 | 17 | TRBV27 | CASSWATGVTGANVLTF | TGTGCCAGCAGTTGGGCAACAGGGGTGACTGGGGCCAACGTCCTGACTTTC
TRBJ2-5 | many | TRBD2 | 15 | TRBV11-2 | CASRTGTSSKETQYF | TGTGCCAGCAGAACCGGGACTAGCAGTAAAGAGACCCAGTACTTC
TRBJ2-7 | few | - | 13 | TRBV29-1 | CSVETGFTYEQYF | TGCAGCGTTGAAACAGGATTCACCTACGAGCAGTACTTC
TRBJ2-7 | - | - | 13 | TRBV3-1 | CASSQFLTYEQYF | TGTGCCAGCAGCCAATTTCTAACCTACGAGCAGTACTTC
TRBJ2-1 | few | TRBD2 | 15 | TRBV20-1 | CSASVSGRTYNEQFF | TGCAGTGCTAGCGTTAGCGGGAGGACTTACAATGAGCAGTTCTTC
TRBJ1-3 | - | - | 13 | TRBV20-1 | CSAAATAGNTIYF | TGCAGTGCCGCGGCGACGGCTGGAAACACCATATATTTT
TRBJ2-2 | many | - | 15 | TRBV9 | CASSVAKGPPGELFF | TGTGCCAGCAGCGTAGCTAAAGGGCCTCCCGGGGAGCTGTTTTTT
TRBJ1-5 | many | - | 13 | TRBV5-8 | CASSSRVGQPQHF | TGTGCCAGCAGTTCCCGGGTGGGTCAGCCCCAGCATTTT
TRBJ2-2 | - | - | 16 | TRBV6-2/TRBV6-3 | CASTQTRSRDTGELFF | TGTGCCAGCACCCAGACTAGATCCCGGGACACCGGGGAGCTGTTTTTT